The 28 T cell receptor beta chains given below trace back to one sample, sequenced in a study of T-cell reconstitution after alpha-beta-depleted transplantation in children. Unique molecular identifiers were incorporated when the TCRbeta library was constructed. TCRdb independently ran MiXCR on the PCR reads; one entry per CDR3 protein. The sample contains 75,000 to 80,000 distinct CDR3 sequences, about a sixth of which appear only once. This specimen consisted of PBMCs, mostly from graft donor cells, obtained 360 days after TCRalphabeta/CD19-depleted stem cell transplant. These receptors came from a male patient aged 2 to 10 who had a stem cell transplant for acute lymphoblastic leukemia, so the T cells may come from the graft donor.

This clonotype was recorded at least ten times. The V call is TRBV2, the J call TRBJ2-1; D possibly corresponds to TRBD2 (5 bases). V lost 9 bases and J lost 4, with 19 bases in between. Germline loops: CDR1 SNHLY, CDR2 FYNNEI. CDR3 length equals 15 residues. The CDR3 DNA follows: TGTGCCAGGGGAGATGGGAGAAGTACGTACAATGAGCAGTTCTTC. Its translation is CARGDGRSTYNEQFF.

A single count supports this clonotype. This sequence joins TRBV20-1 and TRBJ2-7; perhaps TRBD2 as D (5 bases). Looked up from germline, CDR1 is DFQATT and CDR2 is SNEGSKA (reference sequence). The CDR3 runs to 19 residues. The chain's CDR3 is CRGQAPGNKESTWGYEQYF. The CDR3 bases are TGCAGGGGCCAGGCGCCGGGAAACAAAGAGTCAACATGGGGCTACGAGCAGTACTTC.

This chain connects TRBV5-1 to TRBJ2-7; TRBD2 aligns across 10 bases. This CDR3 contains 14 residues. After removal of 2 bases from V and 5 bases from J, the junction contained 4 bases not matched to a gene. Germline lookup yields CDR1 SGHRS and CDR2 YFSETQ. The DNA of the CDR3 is TGCGCCAGCAGCTTTGTAGCGGGAGGAGACGAGCAGTACTTC. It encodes CASSFVAGGDEQYF.

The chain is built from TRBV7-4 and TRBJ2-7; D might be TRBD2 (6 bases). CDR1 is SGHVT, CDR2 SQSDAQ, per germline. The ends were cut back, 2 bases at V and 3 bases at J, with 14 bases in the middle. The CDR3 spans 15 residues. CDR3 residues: CASSLLGGRGYEQYF. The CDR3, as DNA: TGTGCCAGCAGCTTATTGGGAGGTAGGGGCTACGAGCAGTACTTC. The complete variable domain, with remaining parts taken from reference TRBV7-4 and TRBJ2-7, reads GAGVSQSPRYKVAKRGRDVALRCDSISGHVTLYWYRQTLGQGSEVLTYSQSDAQRDKSGRPSGRFSAERPERSVSTLKIQRTEQGDSAVYLCASSLLGGRGYEQYFGPGTRLTVT.

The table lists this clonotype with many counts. Written as DNA, the CDR3 is TGCGCCAGCAGCCAAGAGACCCACTCCATCAACGAGCAGTACTTC. This translates into CASSQETHSINEQYF. The chain is built from TRBV4-1 and TRBJ2-7, with no clear D. The germline gives CDR1 MGHRA, CDR2 YSYEKL. The CDR3 has 15 residues. Trimming removed 0 bases at V and 5 bases at J, with 14 bases between.

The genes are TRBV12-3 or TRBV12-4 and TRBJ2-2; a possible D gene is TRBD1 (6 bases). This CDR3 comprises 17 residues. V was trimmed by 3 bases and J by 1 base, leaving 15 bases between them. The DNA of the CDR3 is TGTGCCAGCAGTTTGGGGACACCGGGACAGAACACCGGGGAGCTGTTTTTT. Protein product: CASSLGTPGQNTGELFF.

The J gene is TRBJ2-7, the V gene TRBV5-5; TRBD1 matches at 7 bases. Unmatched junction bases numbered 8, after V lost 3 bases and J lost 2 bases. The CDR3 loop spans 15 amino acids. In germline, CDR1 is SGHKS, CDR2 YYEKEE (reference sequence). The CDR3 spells CASSSPGQLTYEQYF. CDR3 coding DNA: TGTGCCAGCAGCTCCCCGGGACAGCTTACCTACGAGCAGTACTTC.

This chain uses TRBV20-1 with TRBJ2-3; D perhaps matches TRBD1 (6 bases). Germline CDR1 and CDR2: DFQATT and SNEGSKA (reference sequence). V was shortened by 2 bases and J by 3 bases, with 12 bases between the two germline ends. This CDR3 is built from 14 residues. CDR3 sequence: CSARPGAMTDTQYF. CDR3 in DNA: TGCAGTGCTAGACCAGGGGCGATGACAGATACGCAGTATTTT.

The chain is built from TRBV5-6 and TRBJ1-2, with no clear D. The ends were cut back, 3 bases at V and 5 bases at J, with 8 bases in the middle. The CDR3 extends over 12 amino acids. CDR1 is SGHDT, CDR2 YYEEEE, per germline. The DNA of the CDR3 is TGTGCCAGCAGCTCAGGTCCGTATGGCTACACCTTC. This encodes CASSSGPYGYTF.

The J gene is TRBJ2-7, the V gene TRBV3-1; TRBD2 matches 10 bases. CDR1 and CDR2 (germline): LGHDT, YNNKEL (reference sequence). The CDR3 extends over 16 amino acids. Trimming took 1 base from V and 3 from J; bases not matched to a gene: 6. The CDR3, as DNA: TGTGCCAGCAGCCAAGGGTTGTTAGCGGGAGGCTACGAGCAGTACTTC. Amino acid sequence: CASSQGLLAGGYEQYF.

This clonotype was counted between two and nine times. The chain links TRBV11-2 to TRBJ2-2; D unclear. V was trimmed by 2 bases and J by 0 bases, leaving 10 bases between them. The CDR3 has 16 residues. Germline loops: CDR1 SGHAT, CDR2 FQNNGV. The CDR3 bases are TGTGCCAGCAGCTTAAGAAGGGCGGCGAACACCGGGGAGCTGTTTTTT. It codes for CASSLRRAANTGELFF. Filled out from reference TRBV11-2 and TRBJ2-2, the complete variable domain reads EAGVAQSPRYKIIEKRQSVAFWCNPISGHATLYWYQQILGQGPKLLIQFQNNGVVDDSQLPKDRFSAERLKGVDSTLKIQPAKLEDSAVYLCASSLRRAANTGELFFGEGSRLTVL.

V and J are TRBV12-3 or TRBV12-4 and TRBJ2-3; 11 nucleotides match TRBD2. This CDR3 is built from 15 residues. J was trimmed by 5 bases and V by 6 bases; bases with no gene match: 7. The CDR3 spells CASSVSGRAGDTQYF. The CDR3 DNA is TGTGCCAGCAGCGTTAGCGGGAGGGCCGGAGATACGCAGTATTTT.

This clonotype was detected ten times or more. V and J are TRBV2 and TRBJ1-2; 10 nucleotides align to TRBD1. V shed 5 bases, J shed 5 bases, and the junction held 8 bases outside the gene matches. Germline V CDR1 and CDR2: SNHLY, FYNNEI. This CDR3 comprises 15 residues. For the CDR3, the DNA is TGTGCCAGCAGTCCCCTAAGACAGGGGGCATATGGCTACACCTTC. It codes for CASSPLRQGAYGYTF.

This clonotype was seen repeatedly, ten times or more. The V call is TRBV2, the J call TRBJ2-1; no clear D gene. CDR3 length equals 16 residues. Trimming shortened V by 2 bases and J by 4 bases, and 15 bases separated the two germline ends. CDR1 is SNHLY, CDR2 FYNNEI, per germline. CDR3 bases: TGTGCCAGCAGTGAAAGGACCAAAAGCTTATACAATGAGCAGTTCTTC. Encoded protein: CASSERTKSLYNEQFF.

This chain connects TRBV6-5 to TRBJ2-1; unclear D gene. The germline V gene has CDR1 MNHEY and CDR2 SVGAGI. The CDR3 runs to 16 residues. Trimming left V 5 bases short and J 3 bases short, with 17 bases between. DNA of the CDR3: TGTGCCAGCAGTAACAAAGACGTAGGAAGCTACAATGAGCAGTTCTTC. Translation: CASSNKDVGSYNEQFF.

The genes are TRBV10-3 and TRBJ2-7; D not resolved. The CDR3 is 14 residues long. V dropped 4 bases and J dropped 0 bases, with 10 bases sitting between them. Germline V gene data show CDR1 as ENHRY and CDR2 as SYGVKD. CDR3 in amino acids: CAISARGVSYEQYF. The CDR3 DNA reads TGTGCCATCAGTGCACGTGGCGTCTCCTACGAGCAGTACTTC.

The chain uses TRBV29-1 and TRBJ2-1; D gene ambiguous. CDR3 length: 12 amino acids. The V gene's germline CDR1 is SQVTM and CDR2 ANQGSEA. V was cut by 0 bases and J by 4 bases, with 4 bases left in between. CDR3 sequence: CSVEEGYNEQFF. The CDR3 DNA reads TGCAGCGTTGAAGAGGGATACAATGAGCAGTTCTTC.

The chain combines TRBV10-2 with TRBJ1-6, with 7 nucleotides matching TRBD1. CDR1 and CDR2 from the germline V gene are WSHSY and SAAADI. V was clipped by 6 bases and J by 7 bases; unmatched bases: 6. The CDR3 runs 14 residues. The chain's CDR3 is CASRGQPWNSPLHF. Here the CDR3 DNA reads TGCGCCAGCAGGGGACAGCCATGGAATTCACCCCTCCACTTT.

The CDR3 region is CASSPGDRSQETQYF. CDR3 in DNA: TGTGCCAGCAGCCCCGGGGACAGAAGCCAAGAGACCCAGTACTTC. The chain couples TRBV9 to TRBJ2-5, with 7 positions matching TRBD1. Germline V gene lookup returns CDR1 SGDLS and CDR2 YYNGEE. V lost 4 bases to trimming and J lost 1 base; unmatched junction nucleotides: 7. The CDR3 contains 15 residues. Full variable domain (outside the CDR3, taken from reference TRBV9 and TRBJ2-5): DSGVTQTPKHLITATGQRVTLRCSPRSGDLSVYWYQQSLDQGLQFLIQYYNGEERAKGNILERFSAQQFPDLHSELNLSSLELGDSALYFCASSPGDRSQETQYFGPGTRLLVL.

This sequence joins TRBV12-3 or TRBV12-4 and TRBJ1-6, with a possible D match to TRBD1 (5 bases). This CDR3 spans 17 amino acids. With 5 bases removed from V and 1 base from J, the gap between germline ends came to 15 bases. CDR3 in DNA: TGTGCCAGCAGTCACAACCTGGGACTTTCCTATAATTCACCCCTCCACTTT. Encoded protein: CASSHNLGLSYNSPLHF.

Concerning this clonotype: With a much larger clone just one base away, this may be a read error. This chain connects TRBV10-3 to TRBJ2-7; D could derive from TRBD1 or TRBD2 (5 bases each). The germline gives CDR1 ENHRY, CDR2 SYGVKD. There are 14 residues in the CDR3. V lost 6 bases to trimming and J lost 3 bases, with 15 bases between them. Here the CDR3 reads CAIRPRDVIYEQYF. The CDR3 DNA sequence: TGTGCCATCAGACCCCGGGACGTCATCTACGAGCAGTACTTC.

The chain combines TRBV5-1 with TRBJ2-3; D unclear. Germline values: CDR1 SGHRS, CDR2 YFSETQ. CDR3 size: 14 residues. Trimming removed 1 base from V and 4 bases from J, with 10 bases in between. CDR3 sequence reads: CASSLPQFPDTQYF. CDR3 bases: TGCGCCAGCAGCTTGCCACAGTTTCCAGATACGCAGTATTTT.

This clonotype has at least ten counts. The CDR3 loop reads CASSQGRALRNEQFF. The CDR3 DNA is TGTGCCAGTAGTCAAGGGAGGGCCCTCCGGAATGAGCAGTTCTTC. The chain couples TRBV19 to TRBJ2-1; 7 bases line up with TRBD2. Germline CDR1 reads LNHDA; CDR2 reads SQIVND (reference sequence). This CDR3 comprises 15 residues. The trim removed 5 bases at V and 7 bases at J, leaving 11 bases unmatched.

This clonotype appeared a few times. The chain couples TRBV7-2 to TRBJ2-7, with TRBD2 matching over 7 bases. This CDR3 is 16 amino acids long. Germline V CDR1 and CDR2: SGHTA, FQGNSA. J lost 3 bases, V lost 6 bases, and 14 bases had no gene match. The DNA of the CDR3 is TGTGCCAGCAGTCCAACCACGGGAGCGGGGAACTACGAGCAGTACTTC. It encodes CASSPTTGAGNYEQYF.

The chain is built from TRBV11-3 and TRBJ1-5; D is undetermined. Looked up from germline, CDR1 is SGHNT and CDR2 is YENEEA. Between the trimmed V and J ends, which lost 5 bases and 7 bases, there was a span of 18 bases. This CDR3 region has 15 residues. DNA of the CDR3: TGTGCCAGCAGCCCCAGAGGAGGGATTGGGCAGCCCCAGCATTTT. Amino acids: CASSPRGGIGQPQHF.

The CDR3 loop reads CASSQQGSEFF. CDR3 DNA sequence: TGTGCCAGCAGCCAACAGGGGAGTGAGTTCTTC. The chain is built from TRBV12-3 or TRBV12-4 and TRBJ2-1, with 7 bases matching TRBD1. Trimming at V came to 6 bases and at J to 14 bases, leaving 7 bases not matched to a gene. The CDR3 has 11 residues.

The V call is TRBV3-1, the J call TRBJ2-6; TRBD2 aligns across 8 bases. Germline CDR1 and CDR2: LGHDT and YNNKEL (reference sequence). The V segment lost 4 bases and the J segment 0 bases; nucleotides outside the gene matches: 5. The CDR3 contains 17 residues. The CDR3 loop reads CASSPGTRPSGANVLTF. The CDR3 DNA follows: TGTGCCAGCAGCCCCGGGACTAGGCCCTCTGGGGCCAACGTCCTGACTTTC.

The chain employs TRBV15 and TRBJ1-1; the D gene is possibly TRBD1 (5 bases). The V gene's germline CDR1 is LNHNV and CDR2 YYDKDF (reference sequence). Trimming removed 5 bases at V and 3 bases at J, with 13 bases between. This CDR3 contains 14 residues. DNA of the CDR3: TGTGCCACCAGCCGCCCGGGGCCATACACTGAAGCTTTCTTT. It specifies CATSRPGPYTEAFF.